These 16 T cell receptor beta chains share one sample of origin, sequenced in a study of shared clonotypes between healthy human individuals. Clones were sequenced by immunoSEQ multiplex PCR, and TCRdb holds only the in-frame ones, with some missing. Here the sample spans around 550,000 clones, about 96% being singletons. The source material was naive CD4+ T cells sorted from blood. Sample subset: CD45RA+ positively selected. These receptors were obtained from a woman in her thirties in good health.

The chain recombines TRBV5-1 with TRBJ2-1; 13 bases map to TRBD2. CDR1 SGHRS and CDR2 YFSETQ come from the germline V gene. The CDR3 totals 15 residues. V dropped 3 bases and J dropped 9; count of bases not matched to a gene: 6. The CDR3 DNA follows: TGCGCCAGCAGCTATAGGACTAGCGGGAGAGGTGAGCAGTTCTTC. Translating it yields CASSYRTSGRGEQFF.

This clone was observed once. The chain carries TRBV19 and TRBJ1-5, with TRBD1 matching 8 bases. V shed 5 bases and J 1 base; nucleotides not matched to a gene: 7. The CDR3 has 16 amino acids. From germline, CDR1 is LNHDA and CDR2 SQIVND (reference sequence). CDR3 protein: CASSPRTGKSNQPQHF. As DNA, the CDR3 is TGTGCCAGTAGTCCCAGGACAGGGAAGAGCAATCAGCCCCAGCATTTT.

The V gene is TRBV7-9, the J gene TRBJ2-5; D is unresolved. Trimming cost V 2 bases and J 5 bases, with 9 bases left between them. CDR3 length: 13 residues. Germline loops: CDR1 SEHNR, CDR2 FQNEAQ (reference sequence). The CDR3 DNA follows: TGTGCCAGCAGCTTACAAGTTTCGGAGACCCAGTACTTC. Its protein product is CASSLQVSETQYF.

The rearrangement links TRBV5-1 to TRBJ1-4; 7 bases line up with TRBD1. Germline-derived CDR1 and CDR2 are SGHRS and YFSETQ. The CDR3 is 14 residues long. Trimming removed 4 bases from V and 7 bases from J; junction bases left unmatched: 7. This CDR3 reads CASSTRGIGEKLFF. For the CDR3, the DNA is TGCGCCAGCAGCACCAGGGGGATTGGTGAAAAACTGTTTTTT.

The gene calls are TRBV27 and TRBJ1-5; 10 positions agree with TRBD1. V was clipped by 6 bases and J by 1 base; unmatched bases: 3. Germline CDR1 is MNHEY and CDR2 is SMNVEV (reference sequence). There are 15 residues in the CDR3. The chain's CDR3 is CASRRDRGSNQPQHF. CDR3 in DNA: TGTGCCAGCAGAAGGGACAGGGGAAGCAATCAGCCCCAGCATTTT.

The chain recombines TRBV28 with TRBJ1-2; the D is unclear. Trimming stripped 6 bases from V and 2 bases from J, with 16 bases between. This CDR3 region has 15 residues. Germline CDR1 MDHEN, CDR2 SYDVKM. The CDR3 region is CASSPAGVGNYGYTF. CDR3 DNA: TGTGCCAGCAGCCCCGCTGGGGTCGGGAACTATGGCTACACCTTC.

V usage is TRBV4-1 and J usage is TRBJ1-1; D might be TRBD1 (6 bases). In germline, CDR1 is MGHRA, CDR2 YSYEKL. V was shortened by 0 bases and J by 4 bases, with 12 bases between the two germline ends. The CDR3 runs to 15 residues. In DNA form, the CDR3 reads TGCGCCAGCAGCCAAGATTCGGCAGGGGTCACTGAAGCTTTCTTT. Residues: CASSQDSAGVTEAFF.

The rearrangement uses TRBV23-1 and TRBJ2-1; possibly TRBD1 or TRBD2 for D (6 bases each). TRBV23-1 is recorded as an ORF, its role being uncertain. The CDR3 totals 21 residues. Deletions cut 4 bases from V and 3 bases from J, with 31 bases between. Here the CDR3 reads CASSPPGLPRLRGNSYNEQFF. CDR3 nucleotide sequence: TGCGCCAGCAGTCCCCCGGGACTCCCCCGTTTAAGGGGGAATAGCTACAATGAGCAGTTCTTC.

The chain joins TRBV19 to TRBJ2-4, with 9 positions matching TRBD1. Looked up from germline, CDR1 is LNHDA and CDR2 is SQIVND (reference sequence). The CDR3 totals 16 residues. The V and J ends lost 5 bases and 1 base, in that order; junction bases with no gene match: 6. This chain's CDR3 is CASSGGTGRAKNIQYF. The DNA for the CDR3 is TGTGCCAGTAGTGGGGGGACAGGGCGCGCCAAAAACATTCAGTACTTC. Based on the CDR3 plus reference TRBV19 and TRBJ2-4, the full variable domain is DGGITQSPKYLFRKEGQNVTLSCEQNLNHDAMYWYRQDPGQGLRLIYYSQIVNDFQKGDIAEGYSVSREKKESFPLTVTSAQKNPTAFYLCASSGGTGRAKNIQYFGAGTRLSVL.

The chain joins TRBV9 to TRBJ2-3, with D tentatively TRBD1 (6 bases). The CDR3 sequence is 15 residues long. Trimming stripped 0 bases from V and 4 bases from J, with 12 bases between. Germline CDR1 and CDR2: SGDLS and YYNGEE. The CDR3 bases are TGTGCCAGCAGCGTAGTTTCAGGGGCAGCAGATACGCAGTATTTT. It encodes CASSVVSGAADTQYF.

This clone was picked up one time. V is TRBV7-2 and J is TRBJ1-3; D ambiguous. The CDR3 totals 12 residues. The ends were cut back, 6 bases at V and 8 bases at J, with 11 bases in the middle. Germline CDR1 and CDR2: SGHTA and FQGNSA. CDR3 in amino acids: CASSPQADTIYF. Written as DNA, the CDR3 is TGTGCCAGCAGTCCTCAAGCGGACACCATATATTTT. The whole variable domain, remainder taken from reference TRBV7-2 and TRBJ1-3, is GAGVSQSPSNKVTEKGKDVELRCDPISGHTALYWYRQSLGQGLEFLIYFQGNSAPDKSGLPSDRFSAERTGGSVSTLTIQRTQQEDSAVYLCASSPQADTIYFGEGSWLTVV.

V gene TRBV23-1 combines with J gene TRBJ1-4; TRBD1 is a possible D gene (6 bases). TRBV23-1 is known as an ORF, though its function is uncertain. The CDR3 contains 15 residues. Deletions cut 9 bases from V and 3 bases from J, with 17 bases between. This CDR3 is CARTLTSGANEKLFF. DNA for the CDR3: TGCGCCAGAACCCTTACCTCAGGGGCTAATGAAAAACTGTTTTTT.

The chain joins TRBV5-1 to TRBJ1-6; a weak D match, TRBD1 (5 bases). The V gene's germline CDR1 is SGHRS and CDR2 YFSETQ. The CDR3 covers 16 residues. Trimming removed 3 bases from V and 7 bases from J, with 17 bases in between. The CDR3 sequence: CASSSDPGRGNSPLHF. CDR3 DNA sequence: TGCGCCAGCAGCTCGGATCCAGGGCGAGGGAATTCACCCCTCCACTTT.

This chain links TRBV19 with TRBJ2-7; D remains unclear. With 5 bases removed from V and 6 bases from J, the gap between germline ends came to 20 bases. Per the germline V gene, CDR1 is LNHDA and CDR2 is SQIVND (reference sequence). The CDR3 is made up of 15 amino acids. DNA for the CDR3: TGTGCCAGTAGTTTTAGTAGTACCCCAAGGAGCGAGCAGTACTTC. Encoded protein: CASSFSSTPRSEQYF.

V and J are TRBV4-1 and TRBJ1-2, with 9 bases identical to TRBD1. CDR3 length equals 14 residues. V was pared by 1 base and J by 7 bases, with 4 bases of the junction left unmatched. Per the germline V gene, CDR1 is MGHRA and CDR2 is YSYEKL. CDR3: CASSQGDRVLGYTF. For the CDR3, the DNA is TGCGCCAGCAGCCAAGGGGACAGGGTTCTTGGCTACACCTTC.

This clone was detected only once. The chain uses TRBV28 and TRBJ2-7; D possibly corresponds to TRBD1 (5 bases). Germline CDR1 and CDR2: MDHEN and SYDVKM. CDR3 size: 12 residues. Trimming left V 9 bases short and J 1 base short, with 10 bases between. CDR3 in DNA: TGTGCCAGTGACAGCCCGTCCTACGAGCAGTACTTC. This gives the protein CASDSPSYEQYF.